A selection of T cell receptor beta chains follows, all from one sample in a study of T cell therapy after organ transplantation. These TCRs' antigens remain unknown. TCRdb's copy holds only in-frame clones and misses some; the assay was immunoSEQ multiplex PCR. The sample contains some 1,000 clones, around 69% of which appear only once. Sequences were derived from CD8+ T cells from blood, sampled before autologous CMV-specific T cell therapy. The receptors were sampled from a human patient who had received a solid organ transplant and had CMV disease. The CDR3 runs from the conserved cysteine through the conserved F or W. Each record gives: V gene, J gene, clone size, D gene, CDR3 protein, CDR3 DNA. D genes are given only for firm matches. Size values are once, few and many counts, or a class for expanded clones, and some rows have none.

v_gene: TRBV6-5
j_gene: TRBJ2-7
abundance: NA
d_gene: NA
CDR3aa: CASSFTYGSYEQYF
CDR3nt: TGTGCCAGCAGCTTTACCTACGGAAGTTACGAGCAGTACTTC

v_gene: TRBV19
j_gene: TRBJ1-1
abundance: NA
d_gene: TRBD1
CDR3aa: CASSTSWDRVTTEAFF
CDR3nt: TGTGCCAGTAGTACCAGCTGGGACAGGGTTACAACTGAAGCTTTCTTT

v_gene: TRBV2
j_gene: TRBJ1-1
abundance: NA
d_gene: NA
CDR3aa: CASSDPTMNTEAFF
CDR3nt: TGTGCCAGCAGTGATCCCACTATGAACACTGAAGCTTTCTTT

v_gene: TRBV12-5
j_gene: TRBJ2-6
abundance: once
d_gene: NA
CDR3aa: CASGQDPGQSRANVLTF
CDR3nt: TGTGCTAGTGGTCAGGATCCAGGACAAAGTCGGGCCAACGTCCTGACTTTC

v_gene: TRBV19
j_gene: TRBJ2-1
abundance: NA
d_gene: TRBD2
CDR3aa: CASSISGSSYNEQFF
CDR3nt: TGTGCCAGTAGTATTAGCGGGAGCTCCTACAATGAGCAGTTCTTC

v_gene: TRBV6-1
j_gene: TRBJ2-7
abundance: NA
d_gene: NA
CDR3aa: CASSEPHSYEQYF
CDR3nt: TGTGCCAGCAGTGAACCACACAGCTACGAGCAGTACTTC

v_gene: TRBV5-6
j_gene: TRBJ1-2
abundance: NA
d_gene: NA
CDR3aa: CASSPRRRSQVYGYTF
CDR3nt: TGTGCCAGCAGCCCGAGGCGGCGATCTCAGGTATATGGCTACACCTTC

v_gene: TRBV5-6
j_gene: TRBJ2-5
abundance: NA
d_gene: NA
CDR3aa: CASSDFGETQYF
CDR3nt: TGTGCCAGCAGCGACTTTGGGGAGACCCAGTACTTC

v_gene: TRBV14
j_gene: TRBJ2-2
abundance: few
d_gene: NA
CDR3aa: CASSQDKLGGELFF
CDR3nt: TGTGCCAGCAGCCAAGACAAGCTCGGCGGGGAGCTGTTTTTT

v_gene: TRBV27
j_gene: TRBJ2-7
abundance: few
d_gene: TRBD1
CDR3aa: CASGTGYEQYF
CDR3nt: TGTGCCAGCGGGACAGGGTACGAGCAGTACTTC

v_gene: TRBV6-1
j_gene: TRBJ2-7
abundance: NA
d_gene: NA
CDR3aa: CVSSEPSLYEQYF
CDR3nt: TGTGTCAGCAGTGAACCAAGCCTCTACGAGCAGTACTTC

v_gene: TRBV5-6
j_gene: TRBJ2-7
abundance: NA
d_gene: TRBD1
CDR3aa: CASSLAGDSYEQYF
CDR3nt: TGTGCCAGCAGCTTGGCCGGGGACAGCTACGAGCAGTACTTC

v_gene: TRBV29-1
j_gene: TRBJ2-7
abundance: NA
d_gene: NA
CDR3aa: CSVLRDGSYEQYF
CDR3nt: TGCAGCGTTCTCCGGGACGGGTCCTACGAGCAGTACTTC

v_gene: TRBV4-1
j_gene: TRBJ2-1
abundance: NA
d_gene: NA
CDR3aa: CASSQEGLRPDSYNEQFF
CDR3nt: TGCGCCAGCAGCCAAGAGGGATTAAGGCCCGACTCCTACAATGAGCAGTTCTTC

v_gene: TRBV28
j_gene: TRBJ1-1
abundance: NA
d_gene: NA
CDR3aa: CASSWAGLNTEAFF
CDR3nt: TGTGCCAGCAGTTGGGCAGGTTTGAACACTGAAGCTTTCTTT

v_gene: TRBV2
j_gene: TRBJ2-1
abundance: NA
d_gene: NA
CDR3aa: CASSDRYPIINEQFF
CDR3nt: TGTGCCAGCAGTGACAGATATCCTATTATAAATGAGCAGTTCTTC

v_gene: TRBV28
j_gene: TRBJ2-5
abundance: NA
d_gene: NA
CDR3aa: CASSFRIGDHETQYF
CDR3nt: TGTGCCAGCAGCTTCAGGATAGGGGACCACGAGACCCAGTACTTC

v_gene: TRBV27
j_gene: TRBJ1-4
abundance: large
d_gene: NA
CDR3aa: CASSFRKDGGEKLFF
CDR3nt: TGTGCCAGCAGTTTTCGAAAGGACGGGGGTGAAAAACTGTTTTTT

v_gene: TRBV5-1
j_gene: TRBJ2-3
abundance: NA
d_gene: TRBD1
CDR3aa: CASSWTGTGGQDTQYF
CDR3nt: TGCGCCAGCAGCTGGACCGGGACAGGGGGGCAGGATACGCAGTATTTT

v_gene: TRBV6-9
j_gene: TRBJ1-1
abundance: NA
d_gene: NA
CDR3aa: CASSLIREIGTEAFF
CDR3nt: TGTGCCAGCAGTCTAATCAGGGAAATCGGCACTGAAGCTTTCTTT

v_gene: TRBV6-5
j_gene: TRBJ2-7
abundance: NA
d_gene: NA
CDR3aa: CASSSAQGYEQYF
CDR3nt: TGTGCCAGCAGTAGTGCACAGGGTTACGAGCAGTACTTC

v_gene: TRBV7-9
j_gene: TRBJ2-3
abundance: NA
d_gene: NA
CDR3aa: CASSQQGSSTDTQYF
CDR3nt: TGTGCCAGCTCCCAACAGGGATCTAGCACAGATACGCAGTATTTT

v_gene: TRBV28
j_gene: TRBJ2-7
abundance: NA
d_gene: NA
CDR3aa: CASSSGYEQYF
CDR3nt: TGTGCCAGCAGTTCAGGGTACGAGCAGTACTTC

v_gene: TRBV4-3
j_gene: TRBJ1-2
abundance: once
d_gene: NA
CDR3aa: CASSQDYAGTPYGYTF
CDR3nt: TGCGCCAGCAGCCAAGATTATGCCGGGACGCCATATGGCTACACCTTC

v_gene: TRBV4-1
j_gene: TRBJ2-5
abundance: NA
d_gene: TRBD2
CDR3aa: CASSQTSGGVVETQYF
CDR3nt: TGCGCCAGCAGCCAAACTAGCGGGGGGGTAGTCGAGACCCAGTACTTC

v_gene: TRBV6-5
j_gene: TRBJ2-7
abundance: NA
d_gene: NA
CDR3aa: CASRAGQADEQYF
CDR3nt: TGTGCCAGCAGAGCGGGACAGGCTGACGAGCAGTACTTC

v_gene: TRBV4-1
j_gene: TRBJ1-1
abundance: NA
d_gene: NA
CDR3aa: CASSQERAGVNTEAFF
CDR3nt: TGCGCCAGCAGCCAAGAAAGAGCAGGGGTTAACACTGAAGCTTTCTTT

v_gene: TRBV4-2
j_gene: TRBJ2-1
abundance: NA
d_gene: TRBD2
CDR3aa: CASSIHERGLLSVQFF
CDR3nt: TGTGCCAGCAGCATCCATGAGCGGGGGCTCCTCTCGGTGCAGTTCTTC

v_gene: TRBV7-9
j_gene: TRBJ1-1
abundance: NA
d_gene: NA
CDR3aa: CAAGTARMNTEAFF
CDR3nt: TGTGCCGCCGGGACGGCTCGCATGAACACTGAAGCTTTCTTT

v_gene: TRBV4-3
j_gene: TRBJ2-1
abundance: NA
d_gene: NA
CDR3aa: CASSQSRQLGGNEQFF
CDR3nt: TGCGCCAGCAGCCAGTCCAGACAGTTAGGGGGCAATGAGCAGTTCTTC

v_gene: TRBV4-3
j_gene: TRBJ2-7
abundance: NA
d_gene: NA
CDR3aa: CASSQVEGSYEQYF
CDR3nt: TGCGCCAGCAGCCAAGTAGAGGGATCTTACGAGCAGTACTTC

v_gene: TRBV27
j_gene: TRBJ2-1
abundance: NA
d_gene: NA
CDR3aa: CASSLGVYFGDEQFF
CDR3nt: TGTGCCAGCAGTTTAGGAGTTTACTTCGGGGATGAGCAGTTCTTC

v_gene: TRBV6-5
j_gene: TRBJ2-2
abundance: NA
d_gene: NA
CDR3aa: CASSPTETGELFF
CDR3nt: TGTGCCAGCAGCCCTACAGAAACCGGGGAGCTGTTTTTT

v_gene: TRBV6-5
j_gene: TRBJ2-1
abundance: few
d_gene: NA
CDR3aa: CASSYSNINEQFF
CDR3nt: TGTGCCAGCAGTTACTCGAATATCAATGAGCAGTTCTTC

v_gene: TRBV2
j_gene: TRBJ1-4
abundance: NA
d_gene: NA
CDR3aa: CASSEGITTDEKLFF
CDR3nt: TGTGCCAGCAGTGAAGGAATCACCACCGATGAAAAACTGTTTTTT

v_gene: TRBV11-1
j_gene: TRBJ2-7
abundance: NA
d_gene: NA
CDR3aa: CASSLGGNEQYF
CDR3nt: TGTGCCAGCAGCTTAGGGGGTAACGAGCAGTACTTC

v_gene: TRBV7-9
j_gene: TRBJ1-1
abundance: NA
d_gene: TRBD1
CDR3aa: CASSNVAGGTEAFF
CDR3nt: TGTGCCAGCAGCAATGTTGCAGGGGGCACTGAAGCTTTCTTT

v_gene: TRBV7-9
j_gene: TRBJ1-6
abundance: few
d_gene: TRBD1
CDR3aa: CASSAGTGSSSYNSPLHF
CDR3nt: TGTGCCAGCAGCGCCGGGACAGGGAGTAGCTCCTATAATTCACCCCTCCACTTT

v_gene: TRBV5-1
j_gene: TRBJ2-7
abundance: NA
d_gene: NA
CDR3aa: CASSLEQGAAAYEQYF
CDR3nt: TGCGCCAGCAGCTTGGAGCAGGGAGCCGCAGCCTACGAGCAGTACTTC

v_gene: TRBV5-8
j_gene: TRBJ2-5
abundance: NA
d_gene: NA
CDR3aa: CASSLWMYF
CDR3nt: TGTGCCAGCAGTCTTTGGATGTACTTC

v_gene: TRBV6-5
j_gene: TRBJ2-1
abundance: once
d_gene: NA
CDR3aa: CASKGGYNEQFF
CDR3nt: TGTGCCAGCAAGGGGGGATACAATGAGCAGTTCTTC

v_gene: TRBV11-3
j_gene: TRBJ1-3
abundance: large
d_gene: NA
CDR3aa: CASSSHNSGNTIYF
CDR3nt: TGTGCCAGCAGCTCTCACAATTCTGGAAACACCATATATTTT

v_gene: TRBV9
j_gene: TRBJ2-7
abundance: NA
d_gene: TRBD1
CDR3aa: CASSVGDRGYEQYF
CDR3nt: TGTGCCAGCAGCGTAGGAGACAGGGGCTACGAGCAGTACTTC

v_gene: TRBV5-1
j_gene: TRBJ2-3
abundance: NA
d_gene: NA
CDR3aa: CASSGQGTDTQYF
CDR3nt: TGCGCCAGCAGCGGGCAGGGGACAGATACGCAGTATTTT

v_gene: TRBV19
j_gene: TRBJ2-1
abundance: NA
d_gene: TRBD2
CDR3aa: CASSRGGSSYNEQFF
CDR3nt: TGTGCCAGTAGTCGTGGCGGGAGTTCATACAATGAGCAGTTCTTC

v_gene: TRBV19
j_gene: TRBJ1-2
abundance: NA
d_gene: NA
CDR3aa: CASSTHANYGYTF
CDR3nt: TGTGCCAGTAGTACCCACGCTAACTATGGCTACACCTTC